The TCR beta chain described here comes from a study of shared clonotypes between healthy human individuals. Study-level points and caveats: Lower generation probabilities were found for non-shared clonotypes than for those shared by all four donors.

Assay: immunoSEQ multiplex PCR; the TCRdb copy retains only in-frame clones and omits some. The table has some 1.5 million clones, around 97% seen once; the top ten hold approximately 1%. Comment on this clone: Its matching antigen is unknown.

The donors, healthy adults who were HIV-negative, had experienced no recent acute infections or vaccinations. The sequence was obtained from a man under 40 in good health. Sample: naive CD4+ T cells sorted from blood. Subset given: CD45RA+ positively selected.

As DNA, the CDR3 is TGTGCCAGCAGTGAGGACTATGGCTACACCTTC. The encoded protein is CASSEDYGYTF. The rearrangement uses TRBV28 and TRBJ1-2, with D unclear. The CDR3 length is 11 residues. The germline V gene encodes CDR1 MDHEN and CDR2 SYDVKM. V was clipped by 5 bases and J by 3 bases, with 4 bases between them.